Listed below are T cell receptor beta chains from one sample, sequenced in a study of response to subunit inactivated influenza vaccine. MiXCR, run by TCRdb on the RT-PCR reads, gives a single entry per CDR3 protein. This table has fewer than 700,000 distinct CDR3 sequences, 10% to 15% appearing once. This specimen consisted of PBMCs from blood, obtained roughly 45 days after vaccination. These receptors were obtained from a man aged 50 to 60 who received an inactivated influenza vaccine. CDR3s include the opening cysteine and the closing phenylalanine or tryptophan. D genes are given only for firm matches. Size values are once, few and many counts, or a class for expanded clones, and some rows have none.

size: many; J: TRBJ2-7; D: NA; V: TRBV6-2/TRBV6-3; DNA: TGTGCCAGCCGAAACGAGGGATCCTACGAGCAGTACTTC; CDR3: CASRNEGSYEQYF
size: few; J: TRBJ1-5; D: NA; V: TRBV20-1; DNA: TGCAGTGCTAGAGAGGTCGATCAGCCCCAGCATTTT; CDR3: CSAREVDQPQHF
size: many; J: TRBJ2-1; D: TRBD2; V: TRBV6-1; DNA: TGTGCCACGCATCCCGGGACTAGCGGGGGGACGAACAACAATGAGCAGTTCTTC; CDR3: CATHPGTSGGTNNNEQFF
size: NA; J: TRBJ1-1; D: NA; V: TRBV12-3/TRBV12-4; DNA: TGTGCCACCAGTTTAGCGAGTTGGGGCGCCCGGGGCGCTTTCTTT; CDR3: CATSLASWGARGAFF
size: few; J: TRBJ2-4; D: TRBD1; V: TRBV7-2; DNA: TGTGCCAGCAGAGCAGGGGGCGAAGCCAAAAACATTCAGTACTTC; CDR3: CASRAGGEAKNIQYF
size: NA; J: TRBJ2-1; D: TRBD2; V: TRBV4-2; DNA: TGTGCCAGCAGCCAACCCCGGGGAGGGAATGAGCAGTTCTTC; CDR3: CASSQPRGGNEQFF
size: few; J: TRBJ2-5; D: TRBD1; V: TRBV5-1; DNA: TGCGCCAGCAGCAACCGAGACAGGGGAGCAGAGACCCAGTACTTC; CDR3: CASSNRDRGAETQYF
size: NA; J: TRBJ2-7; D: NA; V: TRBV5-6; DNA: TGTGCCAGCAGCTTGGCCATCCAGGGCTACGAGCAGTACTTC; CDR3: CASSLAIQGYEQYF
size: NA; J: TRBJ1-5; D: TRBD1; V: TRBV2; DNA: TGTGCCAGCAGTGATCAGGGGGCGAGCAATCAGCCCCAGCATTTT; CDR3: CASSDQGASNQPQHF
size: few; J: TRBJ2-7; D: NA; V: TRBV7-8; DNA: TGTGCCAGCAGGATGATGACTGTCTCGGAGCAGTACTTC; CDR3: CASRMMTVSEQYF
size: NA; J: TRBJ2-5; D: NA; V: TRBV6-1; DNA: TGTGCCAGCAGGGTTCTAGCGCATTCGGAGACCCAGTACTTC; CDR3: CASRVLAHSETQYF
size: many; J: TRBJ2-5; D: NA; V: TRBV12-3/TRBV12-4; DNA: TGTGCCAGCAGTATGGGAGCTAATGGAGAGACCCAGTACTTC; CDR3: CASSMGANGETQYF
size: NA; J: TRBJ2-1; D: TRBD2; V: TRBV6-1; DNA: TGTGCCAGCAGTCCCGGACTAGTCGATGAGCAGTTCTTC; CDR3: CASSPGLVDEQFF
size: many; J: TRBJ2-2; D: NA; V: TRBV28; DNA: TGTGCCAGCACGGGTGCTAGCCGGAACACCGGGGAGCTGTTTTTT; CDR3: CASTGASRNTGELFF
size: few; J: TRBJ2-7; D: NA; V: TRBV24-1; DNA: TGTGCCACCAGTGATCCTCCATTGGGTGAGCAGTACTTC; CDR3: CATSDPPLGEQYF
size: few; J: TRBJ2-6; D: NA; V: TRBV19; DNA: TGTGCCAGTAGTATCCCCCCGAACTCTGGGGCCAACGTCCTGACTTTC; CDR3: CASSIPPNSGANVLTF
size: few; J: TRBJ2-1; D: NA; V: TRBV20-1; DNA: TGCAGTGCTAGAGATGGGGGAGGGGGCTCCTACAATGAGCAGTTCTTC; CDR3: CSARDGGGGSYNEQFF
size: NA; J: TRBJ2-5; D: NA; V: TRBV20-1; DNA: TGCAGTGCTACCCGGACCAGTGGGGAGACCCAGTACTTC; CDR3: CSATRTSGETQYF
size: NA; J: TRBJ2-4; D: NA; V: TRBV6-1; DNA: TGTGCCAGCAGTGAAGGGACTTCACTAGCCAAAAACATTCAGTACTTC; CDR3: CASSEGTSLAKNIQYF
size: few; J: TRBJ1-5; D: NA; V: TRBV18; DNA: TGTGCCAGCTCACCACCAGGTCAGCCCCAGCATTTT; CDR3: CASSPPGQPQHF
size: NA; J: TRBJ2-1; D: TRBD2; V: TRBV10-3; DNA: TGTGCCATCAGGGAAAGCGGGGGCGGTAGGTTCTTC; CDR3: CAIRESGGGRFF
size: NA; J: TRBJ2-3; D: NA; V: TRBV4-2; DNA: TGTGCCAGCAGCCAAGATCTGGACAACACAGATACGCAGTATTTT; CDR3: CASSQDLDNTDTQYF
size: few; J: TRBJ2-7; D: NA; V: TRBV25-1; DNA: TGTGCCAGCAGTGACGGTGGAACCTACGAGCAGTACTTC; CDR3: CASSDGGTYEQYF
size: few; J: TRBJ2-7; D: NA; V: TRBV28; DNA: TGTGCCAGCAGTTTACACCCCGGGGGAGAGCAGTACTTC; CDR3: CASSLHPGGEQYF
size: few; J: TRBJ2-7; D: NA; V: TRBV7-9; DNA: TGTGCCAGCAGTTCGCAAGGACTAACCTACGAGCAGTACTTC; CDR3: CASSSQGLTYEQYF
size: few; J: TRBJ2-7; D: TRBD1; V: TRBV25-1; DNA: TGTGCCAGCAGTGACCGGGACAGGGTGGAGTACTTC; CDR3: CASSDRDRVEYF
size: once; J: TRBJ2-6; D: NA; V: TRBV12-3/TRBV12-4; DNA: TGTGCCAGCTTGGGGGGGCCTGGGGCCAACGTCCTGACTTTC; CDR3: CASLGGPGANVLTF